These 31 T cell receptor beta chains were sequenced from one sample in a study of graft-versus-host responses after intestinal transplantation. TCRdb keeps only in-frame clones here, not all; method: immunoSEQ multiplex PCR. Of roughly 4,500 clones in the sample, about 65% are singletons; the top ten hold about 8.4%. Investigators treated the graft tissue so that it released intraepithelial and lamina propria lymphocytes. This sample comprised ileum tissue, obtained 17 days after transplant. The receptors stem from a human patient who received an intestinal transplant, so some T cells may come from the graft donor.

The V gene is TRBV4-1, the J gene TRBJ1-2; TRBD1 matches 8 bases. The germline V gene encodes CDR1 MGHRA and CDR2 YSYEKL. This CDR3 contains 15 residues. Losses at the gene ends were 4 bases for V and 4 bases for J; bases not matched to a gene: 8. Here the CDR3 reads CASSPGQGFGYGYTF. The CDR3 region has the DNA TGCGCCAGCAGCCCCGGACAGGGCTTCGGCTATGGCTACACCTTC.

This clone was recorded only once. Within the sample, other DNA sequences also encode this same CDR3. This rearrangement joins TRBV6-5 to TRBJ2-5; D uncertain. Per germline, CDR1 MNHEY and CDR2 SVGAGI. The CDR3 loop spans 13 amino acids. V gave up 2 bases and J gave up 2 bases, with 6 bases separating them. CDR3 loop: CASSYSVQETQYF. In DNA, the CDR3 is TGTGCCAGCAGTTACAGCGTACAAGAGACCCAGTACTTC.

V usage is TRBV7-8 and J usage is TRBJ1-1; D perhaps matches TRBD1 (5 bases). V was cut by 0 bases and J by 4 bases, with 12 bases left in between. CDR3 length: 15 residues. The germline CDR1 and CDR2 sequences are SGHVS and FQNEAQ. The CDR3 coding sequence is TGTGCCAGCAGCTTAGCCCCCGGACACCTCACTGAAGCTTTCTTT. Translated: CASSLAPGHLTEAFF.

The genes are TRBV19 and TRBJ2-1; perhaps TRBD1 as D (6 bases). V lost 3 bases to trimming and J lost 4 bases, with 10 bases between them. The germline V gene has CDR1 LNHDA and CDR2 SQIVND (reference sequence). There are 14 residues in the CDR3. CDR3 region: CASSILDSYNEQFF. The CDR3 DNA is TGTGCCAGTAGTATTTTGGACAGTTACAATGAGCAGTTCTTC.

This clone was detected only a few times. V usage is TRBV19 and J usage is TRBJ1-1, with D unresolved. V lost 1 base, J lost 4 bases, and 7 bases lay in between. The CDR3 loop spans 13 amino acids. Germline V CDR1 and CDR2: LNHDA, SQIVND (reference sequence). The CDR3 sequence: CASSIGRSTEAFF. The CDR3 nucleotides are TGTGCCAGTAGTATAGGCAGGTCCACTGAAGCTTTCTTT.

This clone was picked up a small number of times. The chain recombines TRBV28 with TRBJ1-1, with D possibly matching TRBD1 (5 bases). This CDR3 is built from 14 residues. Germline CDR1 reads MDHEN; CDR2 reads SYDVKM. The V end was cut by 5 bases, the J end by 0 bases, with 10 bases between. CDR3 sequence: CASSVRVMNTEAFF. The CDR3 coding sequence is TGTGCCAGCAGTGTCAGGGTAATGAACACTGAAGCTTTCTTT.

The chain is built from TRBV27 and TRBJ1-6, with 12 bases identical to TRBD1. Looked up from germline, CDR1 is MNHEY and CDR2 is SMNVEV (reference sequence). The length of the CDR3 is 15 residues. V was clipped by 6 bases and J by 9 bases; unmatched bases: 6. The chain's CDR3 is CASSSGTGGRSPLHF. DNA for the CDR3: TGTGCCAGCAGCTCCGGGACAGGGGGCCGTTCACCCCTCCACTTT.

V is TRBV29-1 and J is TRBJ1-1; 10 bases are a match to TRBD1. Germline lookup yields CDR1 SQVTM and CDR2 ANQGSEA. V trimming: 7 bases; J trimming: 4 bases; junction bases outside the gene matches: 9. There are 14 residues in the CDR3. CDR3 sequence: CSGYPGQGSTEAFF. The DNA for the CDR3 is TGCAGCGGTTATCCGGGACAGGGGTCCACTGAAGCTTTCTTT.

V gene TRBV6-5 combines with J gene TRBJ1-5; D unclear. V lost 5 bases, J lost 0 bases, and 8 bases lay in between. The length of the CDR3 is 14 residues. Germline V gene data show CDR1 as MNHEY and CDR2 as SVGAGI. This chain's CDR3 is CASSVAGSNQPQHF. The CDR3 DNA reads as TGTGCCAGCAGTGTGGCGGGTAGCAATCAGCCCCAGCATTTT.

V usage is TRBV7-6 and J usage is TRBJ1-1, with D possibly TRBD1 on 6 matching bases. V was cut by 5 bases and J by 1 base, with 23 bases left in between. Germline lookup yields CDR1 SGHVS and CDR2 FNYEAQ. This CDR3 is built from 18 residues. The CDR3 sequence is CASSTRSLGQQGNTEAFF. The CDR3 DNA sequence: TGTGCCAGCAGCACTAGGAGCCTCGGACAGCAGGGGAACACTGAAGCTTTCTTT. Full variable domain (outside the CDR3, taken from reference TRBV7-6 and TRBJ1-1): GAGVSQSPRYKVTKRGQDVALRCDPISGHVSLYWYRQALGQGPEFLTYFNYEAQQDKSGLPNDRFSAERPEGSISTLTIQRTEQRDSAMYRCASSTRSLGQQGNTEAFFGQGTRLTVV.

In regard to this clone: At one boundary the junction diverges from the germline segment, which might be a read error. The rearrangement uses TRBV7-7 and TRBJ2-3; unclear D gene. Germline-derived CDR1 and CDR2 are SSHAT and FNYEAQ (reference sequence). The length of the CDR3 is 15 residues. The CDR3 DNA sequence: TGTGCTAGCAGCTTGGCCTTCTCGAACACAGATACGCAGTATTTT. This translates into CASSLAFSNTDTQYF.

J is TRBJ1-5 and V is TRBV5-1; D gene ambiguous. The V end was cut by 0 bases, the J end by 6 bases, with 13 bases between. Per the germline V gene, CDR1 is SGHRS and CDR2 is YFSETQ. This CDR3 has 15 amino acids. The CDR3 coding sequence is TGCGCCAGCAGCTTGGATCCGACACTGAGTCAGCCCCAGCATTTT. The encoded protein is CASSLDPTLSQPQHF.

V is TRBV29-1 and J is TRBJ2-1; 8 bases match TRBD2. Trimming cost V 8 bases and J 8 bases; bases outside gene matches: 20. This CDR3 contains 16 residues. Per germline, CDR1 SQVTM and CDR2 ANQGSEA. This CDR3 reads CSFLERGGRSFDEQFF. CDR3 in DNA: TGCAGCTTCCTAGAGCGAGGCGGGAGGTCATTTGATGAGCAGTTCTTC.

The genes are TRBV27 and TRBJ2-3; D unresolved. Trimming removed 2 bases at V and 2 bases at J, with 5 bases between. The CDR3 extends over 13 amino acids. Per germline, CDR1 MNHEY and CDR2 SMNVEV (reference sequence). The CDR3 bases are TGTGCCAGCAGTTTAACTCCCACAGATACGCAGTATTTT. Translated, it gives CASSLTPTDTQYF.

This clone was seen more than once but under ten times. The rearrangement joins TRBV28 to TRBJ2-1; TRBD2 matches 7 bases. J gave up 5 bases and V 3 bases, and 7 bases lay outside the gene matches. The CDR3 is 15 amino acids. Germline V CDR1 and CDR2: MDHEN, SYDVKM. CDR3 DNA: TGTGCCAGCAGTTTGGGAGGGAGTTACGACAATGAGCAGTTCTTC. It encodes CASSLGGSYDNEQFF.

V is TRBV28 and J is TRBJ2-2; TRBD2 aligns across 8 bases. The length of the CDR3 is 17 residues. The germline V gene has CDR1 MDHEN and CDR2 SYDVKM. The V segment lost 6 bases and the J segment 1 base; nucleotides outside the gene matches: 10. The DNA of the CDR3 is TGTGCCAGCAGACGAGTGGCGGGGGGTCGGAACACCGGGGAGCTGTTTTTT. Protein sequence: CASRRVAGGRNTGELFF.

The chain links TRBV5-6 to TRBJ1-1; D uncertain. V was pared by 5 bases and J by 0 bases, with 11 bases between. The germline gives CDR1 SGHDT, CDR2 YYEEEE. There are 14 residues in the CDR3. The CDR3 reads CASRHARLNTEAFF. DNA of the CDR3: TGTGCCAGCAGACACGCCAGATTGAACACTGAAGCTTTCTTT. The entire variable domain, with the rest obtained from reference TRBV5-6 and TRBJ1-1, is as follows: DAGVTQSPTHLIKTRGQQVTLRCSPKSGHDTVSWYQQALGQGPQFIFQYYEEEERQRGNFPDRFSGHQFPNYSSELNVNALLLGDSALYLCASRHARLNTEAFFGQGTRLTVV.

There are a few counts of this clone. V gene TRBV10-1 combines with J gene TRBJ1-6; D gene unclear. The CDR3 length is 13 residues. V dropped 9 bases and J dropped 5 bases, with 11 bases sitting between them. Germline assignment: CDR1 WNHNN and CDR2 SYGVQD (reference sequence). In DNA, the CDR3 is TGCGCCAGTAAAGGAGGGAATAATTCACCCCTCCACTTT. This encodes CASKGGNNSPLHF.

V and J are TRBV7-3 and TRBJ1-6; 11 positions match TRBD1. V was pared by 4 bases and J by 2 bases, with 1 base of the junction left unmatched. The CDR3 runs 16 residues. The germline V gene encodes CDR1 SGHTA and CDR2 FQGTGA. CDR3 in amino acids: CASSSGQGAYNSPLHF. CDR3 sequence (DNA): TGTGCCAGCAGCTCGGGACAGGGGGCCTATAATTCACCCCTCCACTTT.

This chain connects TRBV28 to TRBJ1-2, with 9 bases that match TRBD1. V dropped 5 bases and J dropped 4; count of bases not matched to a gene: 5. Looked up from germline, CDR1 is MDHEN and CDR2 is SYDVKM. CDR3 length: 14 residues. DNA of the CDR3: TGTGCCAGCAGTCGCGAACAGGGGGCCTATGGCTACACCTTC. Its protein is CASSREQGAYGYTF.

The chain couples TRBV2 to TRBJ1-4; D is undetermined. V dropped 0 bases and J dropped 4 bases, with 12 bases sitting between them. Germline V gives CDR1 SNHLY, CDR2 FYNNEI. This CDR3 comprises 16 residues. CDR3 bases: TGTGCCAGCAGTGAAGCGCTTCGAGGCAATAATGAAAAACTGTTTTTT. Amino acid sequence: CASSEALRGNNEKLFF.

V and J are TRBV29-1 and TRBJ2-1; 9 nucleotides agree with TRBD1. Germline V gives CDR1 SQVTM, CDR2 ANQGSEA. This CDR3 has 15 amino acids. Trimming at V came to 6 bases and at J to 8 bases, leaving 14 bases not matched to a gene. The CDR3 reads CSVDNTGGFNYEQFF. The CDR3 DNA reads TGCAGCGTCGATAATACAGGGGGCTTTAACTATGAGCAGTTCTTC.

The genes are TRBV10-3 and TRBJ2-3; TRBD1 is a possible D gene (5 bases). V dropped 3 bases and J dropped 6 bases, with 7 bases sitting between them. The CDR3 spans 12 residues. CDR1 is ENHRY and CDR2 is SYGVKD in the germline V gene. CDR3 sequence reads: CAISDWGDTQYF. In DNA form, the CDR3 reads TGTGCCATCAGTGATTGGGGCGATACGCAGTATTTT.

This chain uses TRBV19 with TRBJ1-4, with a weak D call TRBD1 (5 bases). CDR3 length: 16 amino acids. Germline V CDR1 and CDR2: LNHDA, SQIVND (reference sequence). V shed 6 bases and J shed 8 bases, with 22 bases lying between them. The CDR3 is CASSLYAAGPLEKLFF. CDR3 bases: TGTGCCAGTAGCCTCTATGCGGCGGGGCCTCTGGAAAAACTGTTTTTT.

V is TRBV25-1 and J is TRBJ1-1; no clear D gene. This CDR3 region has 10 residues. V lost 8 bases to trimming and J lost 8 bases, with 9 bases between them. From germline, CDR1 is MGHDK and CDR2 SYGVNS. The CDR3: CASAGAEAFF. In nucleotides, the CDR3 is TGTGCCAGCGCCGGAGCCGAAGCTTTCTTT.

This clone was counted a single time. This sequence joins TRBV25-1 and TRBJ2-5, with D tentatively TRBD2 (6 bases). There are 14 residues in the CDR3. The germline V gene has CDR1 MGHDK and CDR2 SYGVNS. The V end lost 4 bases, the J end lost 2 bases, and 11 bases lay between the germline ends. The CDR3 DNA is TGTGCCAGCAGTGGATTTAGCGGACAAGAGACCCAGTACTTC. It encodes CASSGFSGQETQYF.

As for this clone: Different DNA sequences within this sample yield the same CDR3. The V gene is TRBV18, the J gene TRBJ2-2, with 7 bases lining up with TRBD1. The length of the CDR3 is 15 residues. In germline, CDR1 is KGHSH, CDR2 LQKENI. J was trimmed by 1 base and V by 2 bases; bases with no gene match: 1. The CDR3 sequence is CASSPRDRNTGELFF. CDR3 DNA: TGTGCCAGCTCACCAAGGGACAGGAACACCGGGGAGCTGTTTTTT.

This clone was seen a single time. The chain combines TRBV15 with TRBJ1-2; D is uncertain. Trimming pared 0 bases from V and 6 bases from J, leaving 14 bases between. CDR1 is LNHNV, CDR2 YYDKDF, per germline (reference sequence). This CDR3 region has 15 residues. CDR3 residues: CATSRDRDRPDGYTF. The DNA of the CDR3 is TGTGCCACCAGCAGAGATCGGGATAGACCGGATGGCTACACCTTC. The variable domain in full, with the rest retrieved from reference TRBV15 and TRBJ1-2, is DAMVIQNPRYQVTQFGKPVTLSCSQTLNHNVMYWYQQKSSQAPKLLFHYYDKDFNNEADTPDNFQSRRPNTSFCFLDIRSPGLGDTAMYLCATSRDRDRPDGYTFGSGTRLTVV.

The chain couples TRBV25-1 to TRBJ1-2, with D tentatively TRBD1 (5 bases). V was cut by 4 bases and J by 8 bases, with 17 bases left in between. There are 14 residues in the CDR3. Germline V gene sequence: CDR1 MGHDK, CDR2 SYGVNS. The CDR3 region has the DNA TGTGCCAGCAGTGGACCCCAGGGCGTGTGGGGCTACACCTTC. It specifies CASSGPQGVWGYTF.

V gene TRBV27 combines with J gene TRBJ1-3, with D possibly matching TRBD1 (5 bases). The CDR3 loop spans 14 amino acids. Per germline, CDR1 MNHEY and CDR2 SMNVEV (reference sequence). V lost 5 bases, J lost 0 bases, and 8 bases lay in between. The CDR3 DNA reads TGTGCCAGCAGTCGCGGGGGCTCTGGAAACACCATATATTTT. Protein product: CASSRGGSGNTIYF.

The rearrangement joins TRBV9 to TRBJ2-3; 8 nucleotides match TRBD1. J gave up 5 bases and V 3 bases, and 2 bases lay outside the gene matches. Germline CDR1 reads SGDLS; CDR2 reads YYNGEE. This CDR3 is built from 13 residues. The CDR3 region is CASSGTGLDTQYF. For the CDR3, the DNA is TGTGCCAGCAGCGGGACAGGGCTAGATACGCAGTATTTT.